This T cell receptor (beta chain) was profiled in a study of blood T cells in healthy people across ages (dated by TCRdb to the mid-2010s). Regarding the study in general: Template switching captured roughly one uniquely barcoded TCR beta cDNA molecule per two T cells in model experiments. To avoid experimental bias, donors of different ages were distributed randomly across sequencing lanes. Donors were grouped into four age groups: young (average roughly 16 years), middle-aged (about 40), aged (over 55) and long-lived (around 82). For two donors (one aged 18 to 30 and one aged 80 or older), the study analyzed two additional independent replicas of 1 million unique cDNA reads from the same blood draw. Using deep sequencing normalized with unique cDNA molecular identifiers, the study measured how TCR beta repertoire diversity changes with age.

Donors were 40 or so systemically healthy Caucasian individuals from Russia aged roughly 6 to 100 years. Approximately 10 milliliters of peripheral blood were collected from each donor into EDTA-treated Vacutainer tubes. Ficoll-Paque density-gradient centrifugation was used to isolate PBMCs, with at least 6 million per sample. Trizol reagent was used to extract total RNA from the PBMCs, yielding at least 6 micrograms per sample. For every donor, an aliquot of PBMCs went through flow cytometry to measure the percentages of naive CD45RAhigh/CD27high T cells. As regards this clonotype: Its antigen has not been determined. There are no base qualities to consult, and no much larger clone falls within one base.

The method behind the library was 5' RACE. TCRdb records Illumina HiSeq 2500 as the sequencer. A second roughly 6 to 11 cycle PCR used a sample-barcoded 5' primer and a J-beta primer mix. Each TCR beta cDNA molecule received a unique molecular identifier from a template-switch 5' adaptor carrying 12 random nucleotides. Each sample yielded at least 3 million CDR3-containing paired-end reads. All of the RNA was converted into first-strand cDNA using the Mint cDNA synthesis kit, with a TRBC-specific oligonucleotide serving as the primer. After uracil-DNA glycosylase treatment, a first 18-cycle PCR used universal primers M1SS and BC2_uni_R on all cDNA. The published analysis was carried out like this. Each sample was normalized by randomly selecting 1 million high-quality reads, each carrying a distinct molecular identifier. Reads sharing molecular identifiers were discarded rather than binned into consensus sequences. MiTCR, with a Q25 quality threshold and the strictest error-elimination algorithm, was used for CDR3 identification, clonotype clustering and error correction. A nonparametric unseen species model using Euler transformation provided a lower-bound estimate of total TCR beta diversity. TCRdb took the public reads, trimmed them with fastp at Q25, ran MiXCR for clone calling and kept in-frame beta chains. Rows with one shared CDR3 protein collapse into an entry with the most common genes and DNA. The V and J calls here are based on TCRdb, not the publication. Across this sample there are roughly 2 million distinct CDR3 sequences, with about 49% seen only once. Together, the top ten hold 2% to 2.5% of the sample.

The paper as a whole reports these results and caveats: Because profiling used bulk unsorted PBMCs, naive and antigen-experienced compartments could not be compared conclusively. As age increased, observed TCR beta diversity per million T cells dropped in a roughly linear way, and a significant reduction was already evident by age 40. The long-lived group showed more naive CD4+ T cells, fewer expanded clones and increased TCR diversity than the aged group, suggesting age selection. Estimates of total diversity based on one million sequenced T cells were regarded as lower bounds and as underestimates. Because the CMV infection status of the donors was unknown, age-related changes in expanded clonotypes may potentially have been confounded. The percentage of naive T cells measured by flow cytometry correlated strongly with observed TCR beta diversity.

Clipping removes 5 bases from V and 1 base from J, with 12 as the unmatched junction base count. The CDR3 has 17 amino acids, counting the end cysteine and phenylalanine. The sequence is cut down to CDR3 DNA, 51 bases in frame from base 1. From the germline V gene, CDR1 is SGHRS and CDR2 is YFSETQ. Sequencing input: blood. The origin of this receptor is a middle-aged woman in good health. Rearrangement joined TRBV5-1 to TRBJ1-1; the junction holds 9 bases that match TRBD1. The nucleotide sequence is TGCGCCAGCAGACAACCTCTGGGACAGGGAGAGAACACTGAAGCTTTCTTT. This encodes CASRQPLGQGENTEAFF.